This TCR beta chain is from a study of T cells expressing NK-cell markers. Study information: Sorted T-cell subsets CD3+CD56+NKG2C+, CD3+CD56+NKG2C- and CD3+CD56-NKG2C+ were TCR beta-sequenced. Most of the eight sequenced donors tested HCMV-seropositive; one tested seronegative.

This CDR3 has 14 amino acids. Making the TCR beta cDNA relied on 5'RACE template switching with UMIs. From the 5' RACE reads, TCRdb lists one entry per CDR3 protein and no DNA. This table lists about 460,000 distinct CDR3 sequences. The source of this sequence is a woman aged 45-59 years in good health. The sequenced sample was blood T cells: a sorted CD56 or NKG2C T cell subset, CD4+ or CD8+ T cells, or bulk PBMC T cells (not recorded which). This sequence joins TRBV12-3 or TRBV12-4 and TRBJ1-2; TCRdb picks TRBD1, but there is no DNA to check that call. The CDR3 loop reads CASTGPEDRHGYTF.